The rows below give T cell receptor beta chains drawn from one sample of a study of vaccination and CD4 T cells after COVID-19. TCRdb processed the PCR reads anew with MiXCR; each CDR3 protein has one entry. The sample yields around 18,000 distinct CDR3 sequences, just over 50% seen once. No antigen has been identified for these receptors. Sequenced material: CD4+ T cells from blood, cultured in vitro, taken about 7 months after SARS-CoV-2 vaccination. The source is a human donor who had recovered from COVID-19. The CDR3 runs from the conserved cysteine through the conserved F or W. D genes are given only for firm matches. Some rows have no size entry. The others give once, few or many, or a class for an expanded clone.

>TRBV24-1|.|TRBD2|TRBJ2-2
CATRDSGRGTGELFF
TGTGCCACCAGGGATAGCGGGAGAGGTACCGGGGAGCTGTTTTTT
>TRBV7-8|.|TRBD1|TRBJ1-5
CASSWDRGNNQPQHF
TGTGCCAGCAGCTGGGACAGGGGTAACAATCAGCCCCAGCATTTT
>TRBV15|.|.|TRBJ1-3
CATSRDVTGSPWNTIYF
TGTGCCACCAGCAGAGATGTTACCGGGTCCCCCTGGAACACCATATATTTT
>TRBV7-8|few|.|TRBJ2-2
CASTLLGARETGELFF
TGTGCCAGCACCCTCTTGGGGGCGCGAGAGACCGGGGAGCTGTTTTTT
>TRBV18|.|.|TRBJ2-5
CASSPQIGLSAEETQYF
TGTGCCAGCTCACCCCAAATCGGTCTATCGGCAGAAGAGACCCAGTACTTC
>TRBV7-2|few|.|TRBJ2-7
CASSLRTGGAEQYF
TGTGCCAGCAGCTTAAGGACTGGGGGGGCCGAACAGTACTTC
>TRBV7-2|.|.|TRBJ2-2
CASSLAASHGELFF
TGTGCCAGCAGCTTAGCGGCTAGCCACGGGGAGCTGTTTTTT
>TRBV10-3|.|.|TRBJ1-6
CAISVKGSNNSPLHF
TGTGCCATCAGTGTCAAGGGGTCAAATAATTCACCCCTCCACTTT
>TRBV24-1|.|.|TRBJ1-3
CATSDNRSLTVDCFSF
TGTGCCACCAGTGACAATAGGTCCCTGACCGTAGACTGCTTCTCTTTT
>TRBV21-1|.|.|TRBJ2-7
CASSKEGRTDNYEQYF
TGTGCCAGCAGCAAAGAGGGGAGGACAGATAACTACGAGCAGTACTTC
>TRBV7-9|.|TRBD1|TRBJ1-1
CASTKPGQGITEAFF
TGTGCCAGCACCAAACCGGGACAGGGGATCACTGAAGCTTTCTTT
>TRBV7-3|.|.|TRBJ2-7
CASSSNGGSLYF
TGTGCCAGCAGCTCCAATGGGGGTAGTCTCTACTTC
>TRBV11-2|.|.|TRBJ2-1
CASRTIRSGSYNEQFF
TGTGCCAGCAGAACAATCCGGTCCGGCTCCTACAATGAGCAGTTCTTC
>TRBV20-1|.|.|TRBJ1-1
CSARDLFRSAVNTEAFF
TGCAGTGCTAGAGATTTATTCAGGTCCGCGGTGAACACTGAAGCTTTCTTT
>TRBV9|.|TRBD2|TRBJ2-1
CASSASRGSGVYNEQFF
TGTGCCAGCAGCGCCTCCCGGGGTAGCGGGGTCTATAATGAGCAGTTCTTC
>TRBV12-3/TRBV12-4|.|TRBD1|TRBJ2-2
CASSLQPGQRTYTGELFF
TGTGCCAGCAGTTTACAGCCGGGACAGCGAACCTACACCGGGGAGCTGTTTTTT